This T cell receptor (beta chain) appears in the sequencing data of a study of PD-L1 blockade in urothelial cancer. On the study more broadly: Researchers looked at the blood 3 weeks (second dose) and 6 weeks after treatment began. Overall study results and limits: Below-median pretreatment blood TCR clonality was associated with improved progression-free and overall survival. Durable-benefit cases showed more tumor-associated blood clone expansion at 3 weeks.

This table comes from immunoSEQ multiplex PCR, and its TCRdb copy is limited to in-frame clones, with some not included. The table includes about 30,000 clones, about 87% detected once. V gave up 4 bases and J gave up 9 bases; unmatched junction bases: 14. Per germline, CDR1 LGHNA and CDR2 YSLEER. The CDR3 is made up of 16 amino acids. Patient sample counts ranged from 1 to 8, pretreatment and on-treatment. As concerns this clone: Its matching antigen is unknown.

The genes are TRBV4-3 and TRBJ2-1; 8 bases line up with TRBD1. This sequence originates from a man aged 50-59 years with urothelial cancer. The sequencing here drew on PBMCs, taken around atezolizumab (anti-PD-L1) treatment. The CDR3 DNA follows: TGCGCCAGCAGCCTACCGACAGGGGCCCCATTGACTGAGCAGTTCTTC. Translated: CASSLPTGAPLTEQFF.